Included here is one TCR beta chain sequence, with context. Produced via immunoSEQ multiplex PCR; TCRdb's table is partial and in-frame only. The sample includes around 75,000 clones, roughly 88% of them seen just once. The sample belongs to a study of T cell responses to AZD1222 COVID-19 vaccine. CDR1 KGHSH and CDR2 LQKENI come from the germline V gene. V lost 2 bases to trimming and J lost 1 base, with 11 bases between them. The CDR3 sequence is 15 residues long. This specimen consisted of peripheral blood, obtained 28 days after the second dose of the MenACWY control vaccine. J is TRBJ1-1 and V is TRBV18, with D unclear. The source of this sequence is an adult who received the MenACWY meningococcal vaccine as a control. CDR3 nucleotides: TGTGCCAGCTCACCAGGTTTGGCTGCGAACACTGAAGCTTTCTTT. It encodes CASSPGLAANTEAFF.